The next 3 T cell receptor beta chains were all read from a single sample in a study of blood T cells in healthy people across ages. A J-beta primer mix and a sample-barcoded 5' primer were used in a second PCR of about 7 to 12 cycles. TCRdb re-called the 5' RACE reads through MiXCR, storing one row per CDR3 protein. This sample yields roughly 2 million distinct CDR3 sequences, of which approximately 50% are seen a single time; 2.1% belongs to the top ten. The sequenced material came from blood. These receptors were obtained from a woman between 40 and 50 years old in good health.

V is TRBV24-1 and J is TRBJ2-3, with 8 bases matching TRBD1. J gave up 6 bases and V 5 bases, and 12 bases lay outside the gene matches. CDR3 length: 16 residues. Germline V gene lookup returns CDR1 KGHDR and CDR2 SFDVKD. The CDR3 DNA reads TGTGCCACCAGTGGCGTGGGACAGGTCTCCATCGATACGCAGTATTTT. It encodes CATSGVGQVSIDTQYF.

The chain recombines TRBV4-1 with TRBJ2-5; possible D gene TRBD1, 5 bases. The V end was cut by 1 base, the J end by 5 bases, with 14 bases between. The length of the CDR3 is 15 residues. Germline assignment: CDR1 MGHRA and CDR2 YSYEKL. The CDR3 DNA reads TGCGCCAGCAGCCAAGGGCATGCAGGGTGGGAGACCCAGTACTTC. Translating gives CASSQGHAGWETQYF.

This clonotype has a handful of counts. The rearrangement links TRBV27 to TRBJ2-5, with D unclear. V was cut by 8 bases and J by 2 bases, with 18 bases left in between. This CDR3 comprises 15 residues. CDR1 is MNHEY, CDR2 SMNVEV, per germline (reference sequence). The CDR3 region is CASRHAIHQQETQYF. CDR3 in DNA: TGTGCCAGCCGGCACGCAATACACCAACAAGAGACCCAGTACTTC.